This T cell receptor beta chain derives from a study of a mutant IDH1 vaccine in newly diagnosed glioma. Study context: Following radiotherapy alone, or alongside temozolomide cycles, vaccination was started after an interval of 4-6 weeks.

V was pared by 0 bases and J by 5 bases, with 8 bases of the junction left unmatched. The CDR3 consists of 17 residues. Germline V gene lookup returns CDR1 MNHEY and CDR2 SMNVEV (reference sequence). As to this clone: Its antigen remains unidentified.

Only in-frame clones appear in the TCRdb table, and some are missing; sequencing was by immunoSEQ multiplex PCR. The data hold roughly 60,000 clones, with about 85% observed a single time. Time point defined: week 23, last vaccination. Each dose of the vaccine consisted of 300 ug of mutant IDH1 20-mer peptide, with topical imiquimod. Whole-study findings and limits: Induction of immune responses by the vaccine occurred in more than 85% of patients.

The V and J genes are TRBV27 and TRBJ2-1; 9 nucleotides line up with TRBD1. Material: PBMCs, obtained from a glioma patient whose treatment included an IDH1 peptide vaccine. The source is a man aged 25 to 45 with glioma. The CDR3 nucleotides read TGTGCCAGCAGTTTATCTAGGGGACAGGGAGCAAACAATGAGCAGTTCTTC. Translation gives CASSLSRGQGANNEQFF.